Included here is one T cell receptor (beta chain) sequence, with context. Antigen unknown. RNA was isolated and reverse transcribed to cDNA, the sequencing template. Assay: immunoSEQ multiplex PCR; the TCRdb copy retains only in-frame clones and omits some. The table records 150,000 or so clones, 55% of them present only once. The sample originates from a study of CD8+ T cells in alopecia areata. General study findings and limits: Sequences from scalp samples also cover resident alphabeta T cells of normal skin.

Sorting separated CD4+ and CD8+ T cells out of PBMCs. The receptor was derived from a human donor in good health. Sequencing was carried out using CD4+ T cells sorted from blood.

CDR3 bases: TGTGCCAGCAGCCTAGGCCGGGACAGGGTACACGAGCAGTACTTC. Its translation: CASSLGRDRVHEQYF. The chain uses TRBV7-9 and TRBJ2-7; 9 bases align to TRBD1. J gave up 5 bases and V 5 bases, and 10 bases lay outside the gene matches. From germline, CDR1 is SEHNR and CDR2 FQNEAQ (reference sequence). This CDR3 comprises 15 residues. Together with reference TRBV7-9 and TRBJ2-7, the CDR3 gives the full variable domain: DTGVSQNPRHKITKRGQNVTFRCDPISEHNRLYWYRQTLGQGPEFLTYFQNEAQLEKSRLLSDRFSAERPKGSFSTLEIQRTEQGDSAMYLCASSLGRDRVHEQYFGPGTRLTVT.